What follows are 5 T cell receptor beta chains derived from one specimen sequenced in a study of glioma-infiltrating T cells after dendritic cell vaccination. Time point described: after dendritic cell vaccination, including at tumor progression/relapse. The assay was immunoSEQ multiplex PCR, and TCRdb's table has in-frame clones only and misses some. This sample has 65,000 or so clones, with around nine tenths found just once. Sample: blood, taken after dendritic cell vaccination. Every receptor here comes from a human donor with glioblastoma.

V and J are TRBV29-1 and TRBJ1-2, with TRBD1 as a possible D gene (5 bases). The CDR3 length is 12 residues. V lost 5 bases, J lost 3 bases, and 10 bases lay in between. Germline CDR1 and CDR2: SQVTM and ANQGSEA. The DNA for the CDR3 is TGCAGCGTTCTAGGGGAGGACTATGGCTACACCTTC. Translating it yields CSVLGEDYGYTF.

This chain connects TRBV4-3 to TRBJ1-1; TRBD1 might be the D (5 bases). The CDR3 loop spans 16 amino acids. Trimming left V 3 bases short and J 2 bases short, with 16 bases between. CDR1 is LGHNA, CDR2 YSLEER, per germline. Here the CDR3 DNA reads TGCGCCAGCAGCCAGCAGCCAGGACAATCAAACACTGAAGCTTTCTTT. Protein product: CASSQQPGQSNTEAFF.

V and J are TRBV12-5 and TRBJ1-1; the match to TRBD1 covers 9 bases. The germline V gene has CDR1 LGHNT and CDR2 FRNRAP. The CDR3 is made up of 13 amino acids. V was clipped by 0 bases and J by 14 bases; unmatched bases: 7. In DNA form, the CDR3 reads TGTGCTAGTGGTTTGGTACAGGGGGCAGGGTTGTTCTTT. Its protein product is CASGLVQGAGLFF.

The chain has TRBV29-1 and TRBJ1-2, with D maybe TRBD1 (5 bases). The CDR3 loop spans 14 amino acids. V was pared by 1 base and J by 7 bases, with 16 bases between. Germline CDR1 reads SQVTM; CDR2 reads ANQGSEA. The CDR3: CSVEGQDTAPGYTF. CDR3 coding DNA: TGCAGCGTTGAAGGTCAGGACACCGCTCCTGGCTACACCTTC. Full variable domain (rest looked up from reference TRBV29-1 and TRBJ1-2): SAVISQKPSRDICQRGTSLTIQCQVDSQVTMMFWYRQQPGQSLTLIATANQGSEATYESGFVIDKFPISRPNLTFSTLTVSNMSPEDSSIYLCSVEGQDTAPGYTFGSGTRLTVV.

The rearrangement uses TRBV11-2 and TRBJ2-7; TRBD2 matches at 9 bases. CDR1 and CDR2 from the germline V gene are SGHAT and FQNNGV. This CDR3 region has 17 residues. V trimming: 0 bases; J trimming: 5 bases; junction bases outside the gene matches: 11. Written as DNA, the CDR3 is TGTGCCAGCAGCTTAGATCGGGCGGGGGGGCCACAGGACGAGCAGTACTTC. Translation gives CASSLDRAGGPQDEQYF.